This T cell receptor (beta chain) originates from a study of shared clonotypes between healthy human individuals. This clone has only one observation. The V end was cut by 6 bases, the J end by 2 bases, with 10 bases between. CDR1 and CDR2 from the germline V gene are SNHLY and FYNNEI. CDR3 size: 13 residues. Only in-frame clones appear in the TCRdb table, and some are missing; sequencing was by immunoSEQ multiplex PCR. The sample shows around 2.5 million clones, 80% to 95% of them seen only once. The chain links TRBV2 to TRBJ1-1; the D gene is possibly TRBD1 (6 bases). Material: naive CD4+ T cells from PBMCs. The sample's subset: CD45RA+ positively selected. The receptor was derived from a man aged 18 to 30 in good health. Some clones in this sample may be carry-over from other donors' samples. Written as DNA, the CDR3 is TGTGCCAGCAGGAGACAGGAAAACACTGAAGCTTTCTTT. Translated: CASRRQENTEAFF.